This T cell receptor beta chain was found in a study of T cell repertoires in cytomegalovirus infection (dated by TCRdb to about 2019). With respect to the entire study: Donor HLA type was relevant to the analysis, because carriage of CMV infection together with the matching HLA type was indicated by public TCR beta signatures.

General conclusions and limits of the study: In the ex vivo response, HLA-C-restricted CMV-specific TCR beta clonotypes were dominant, and in two of eight donors the single most frequent clonotype came from this HLA-C-restricted group. In both this cohort and an independent roughly 400-donor cohort, the cumulative frequency of public TCR beta family members distinguished carriers of CMV infection plus the relevant HLA type.

The sequencing machine was an Illumina HiSeq 1500. TCRdb took the public reads, trimmed them with fastp at Q25, ran MiXCR for clone calling and kept in-frame beta chains. Every CDR3 protein is listed once, alongside the most common genes and DNA of its rows. This sample is represented by approximately 500,000 distinct CDR3 sequences; about 10% of them were singletons. 10% of the sample comes from the top ten. With respect to this clonotype: Its cognate antigen has yet to be identified. The sample holds no much larger clone one base away, and base qualities are not on file.

CDR1 SGHRS and CDR2 YFSETQ were looked up in the germline V gene. Germline trimming: 5 bases from V, 1 base from J; junction bases outside gene matches: 12. The CDR3 has 16 amino acids, counting the end cysteine and phenylalanine. Just CDR3 DNA is preserved here, 48 bases in frame from base 1. The sequence links TRBV5-1 to TRBJ2-7, and 7 bases in between align with TRBD2. Sequencing was done on a sample of PBMCs. This sequence was found in a human donor in good health (CMV status not recorded). Some clones in this sample may be carry-over from other donors' samples. CDR3 protein: CASSPLGGRASYEQYF. The DNA sequence reads TGCGCCAGCAGTCCCCTGGGGGGGAGGGCGTCCTACGAGCAGTACTTC. The full variable domain, with segments outside the CDR3 supplied by the reference TRBV5-1 and TRBJ2-7 proteins, appears as KAGVTQTPRYLIKTRGQQVTLSCSPISGHRSVSWYQQTPGQGLQFLFEYFSETQRNKGNFPGRFSGRQFSNSRSEMNVSTLELGDSALYLCASSPLGGRASYEQYFGPGTRLTVT.